This T cell receptor (beta chain) originates from a study of Graves' ophthalmopathy and Graves' hyperthyroidism. RNA served as the template for amplifying TCR beta CDR3 regions. HTBI primers were employed in first-round RT-PCR, then a second-round multiplex PCR followed. TCRdb itself ran the multiplex PCR reads through MiXCR, one entry per CDR3 protein. The sample consists of around 670,000 distinct CDR3 sequences, 35% to 50% of them appearing once. Moderate-to-severe activity, with CAS ≥3, NOSPECS ≥4 and duration under 3 months, characterized the donors with ophthalmopathy. Pregnant or lactating patients and those with other autoimmune diseases or uncontrolled infections were excluded. The starting material, roughly 9.4 ml of fresh peripheral blood, provided the PBMCs. Findings of the study overall: Distinction of ophthalmopathy from stable hyperthyroidism by a 13-signature model reached roughly 88% sensitivity and just under 84% specificity.

Looked up from germline, CDR1 is SGHNT and CDR2 is YYREEE (reference sequence). The CDR3 is 14 residues long. Germline trimming cut 4 bases from V and 7 bases from J; bases unmatched to any gene: 10. This clonotype was recorded a few times. No antigen is known for it. The chain joins TRBV5-4 to TRBJ2-7; 8 nucleotides match TRBD2. This TCR was recovered from an adult man with Graves' ophthalmopathy. Sequencing was performed on peripheral blood. CDR3 DNA: TGTGCCAGCAGCCGGACGGGACTAGTGGGGGAGCAGTACTTC. Translation: CASSRTGLVGEQYF.